The sequence of this TCR beta chain was determined in a study of TIL therapy for anti-PD-1-resistant metastatic lung cancer. Study at large: Tumors were harvested before any PD-1/PD-L1 blockade. Patients had a median age of approximately 56 years (range about 38-85). Study-wide points: After infusion, TIL clonotypes partly replaced peripheral T cells and declined over months. This highly selected cohort may not generalize to typical lung cancer patients.

In the case of this clone: What it binds is not known.

With 1 base clipped from V and 0 bases from J, the junction kept 13 bases outside the gene matches. Germline V lookup: CDR1 LGHNA, CDR2 YNFKEQ. This CDR3 has 20 amino acids. Documented time point: pre-treatment sample, taken before nivolumab and TIL therapy. Sequencing used immunoSEQ v3. Sequencing was performed with immunoSEQ multiplex PCR; in TCRdb, only in-frame clones are kept and a portion is missing. Of about 59,000 clones listed, roughly 70% are singletons. The J gene is TRBJ1-5, the V gene TRBV4-2; TRBD1 matches 9 bases. The sequence came from a person aged 25 to 80 with non-small cell lung cancer. The input for sequencing was blood, taken at baseline. DNA of the CDR3: TGTGCCAGCAGCCAAGTGCCGGGACAGGGATCAATGTTTAGCAATCAGCCCCAGCATTTT. Translation: CASSQVPGQGSMFSNQPQHF.